This TCR beta chain was obtained from a study of T-cell memory formation after mild COVID-19. Study-level points and caveats: The study found balanced CD4/CD8 in clones contracting day 15 to 85 and a CD4+ lean in later expanders.

The J segment lost 4 bases and the V segment lost 4 bases, leaving 3 bases of the junction unmatched. Per the germline V gene, CDR1 is MGHRA and CDR2 is YSYEKL. There are 16 residues in the CDR3. With respect to this clonotype: Antigen unknown.

A single record per CDR3 protein comes from TCRdb applying MiXCR to the 5' RACE reads. The sample carries some 250,000 distinct CDR3 sequences, more than 15% recorded once. The chain couples TRBV4-1 to TRBJ2-3, with TRBD2 identical over 15 bases. This TCR was recovered from a man aged 18 to 30 who had mild COVID-19 (a few samples of this study predate the infection). Cell type and time point are not known. The sample comprised PBMCs or a T cell subset sorted from them (not recorded which). The CDR3 coding sequence is TGCGCCAGCAGCCCAGGACTAGCGGGGGGGGCAGATACGCAGTATTTT. The encoded protein is CASSPGLAGGADTQYF.